This is a list of T cell receptor beta chains from one sample in a study of cytomegalovirus exposure and HLA in healthy donors. Libraries were prepared by immunoSEQ multiplex PCR; TCRdb keeps only in-frame clonotypes and omits some of them. This repertoire includes about 77,000 clones. The source material was PBMCs. Receptor source: a man aged 45-65 years in good health and CMV-seropositive. Both conserved end residues are part of each CDR3. A D gene is named only where the DNA matches it firmly.

j_call,v_call,d_call,cdr3_nt,cdr3_aa
TRBJ2-1,TRBV6-5,TRBD2,TGTGCCAGCAGTTTGGGACTAGCGGGCGATGAGCAGTTCTTC,CASSLGLAGDEQFF
TRBJ1-2,TRBV5-1,TRBD1,TGCGCCAGCAGCTTGAGAGACAGGGGGAACTATGGCTACACCTTC,CASSLRDRGNYGYTF
TRBJ2-5,TRBV9,TRBD2,TGTGCCAGCAGCGGGACTAGCGGAGAAGAGACCCAGTACTTC,CASSGTSGEETQYF
TRBJ1-5,TRBV7-9,-,TGTGCCAGCAGCCCAAGGGGCAGCCATCAGCCCCAGCATTTT,CASSPRGSHQPQHF
TRBJ1-5,TRBV7-9,TRBD1,TGTGCCAGCAGTAGTGCGGACAGGGATCAGCCCCAGCATTTT,CASSSADRDQPQHF
TRBJ2-5,TRBV18,TRBD1,TGTGCCAGCTCCCCGACAGGGATTGGAGAGACCCAGTACTTC,CASSPTGIGETQYF
TRBJ1-4,TRBV5-1,TRBD1,TGCGCCAGCAGCCAAGACAGGGGAGGAAATGAAAAACTGTTTTTT,CASSQDRGGNEKLFF
TRBJ1-4,TRBV6-4,-,TGTGCCAGCAGTGACCCTTTGGCCCCGTCTTCTTTAGAAAAACTGTTTTTT,CASSDPLAPSSLEKLFF
TRBJ2-1,TRBV6-6,TRBD1,TGTGCCAGCAGTTACAACTACAGGGGGCGGATGGATGAGCAGTTCTTC,CASSYNYRGRMDEQFF
TRBJ2-7,TRBV9,TRBD1,TGTGCCAGCAGCAAAGACAGGGGCCTATCCTACGAGCAGTACTTC,CASSKDRGLSYEQYF
TRBJ1-5,TRBV4-1,TRBD1,TGCGCCAGCAGCCGTGAGACAGGGCGGCCCCAGCATTTT,CASSRETGRPQHF
TRBJ1-5,TRBV5-1,-,TGCGCCAGCAGCTTGGACTCAAATCAGCCCCAGCATTTT,CASSLDSNQPQHF
TRBJ1-2,TRBV7-9,TRBD1,TGTGCCAGCAGCCACGCCCGAGGGACAGCTAACTATGGCTACACCTTC,CASSHARGTANYGYTF
TRBJ2-5,TRBV15,-,TGTGCCACCAGCAGAGCAGGGGTCTCGGGCGCGGAGACCCAGTACTTC,CATSRAGVSGAETQYF
TRBJ2-1,TRBV19,-,TGTGCCAGTAGTCTGGGTTTGGGCCTCTCCTACAATGAGCAGTTCTTC,CASSLGLGLSYNEQFF